This T cell receptor (beta chain) was sequenced during a study of neurological immune-mediated disorders. Study-wide points: The highest TCR clonal expansion occurred in HTLV-1-associated myelopathy; multiple sclerosis fell below healthy controls.

The cDNA was synthesized by 5'RACE incorporating 10-nucleotide random UMIs. TCRdb itself ran the 5' RACE reads through MiXCR, one entry per CDR3 protein. Among 16,000 or so distinct CDR3 sequences listed, approximately 8.8% were seen once. Germline CDR1 SGHVS, CDR2 FNYEAQ. CDR3 length: 16 residues. V was pared by 0 bases and J by 0 bases, with 9 bases between. Healthy control samples came from blood bank volunteers in Maryland, USA. The sorted libraries were prepared using approximately 900,000 CD4+ or CD8+ T cells that had themselves been sorted. This clonotype came up many times. What it recognizes is unknown.

This clonotype was obtained from a middle-aged man in good health. This sequence joins TRBV7-6 and TRBJ1-3; D gene unclear. Source material: CD8+ T cells from blood. The CDR3 nucleotides are TGTGCCAGCAGCTTAGCGGGGTCGATCTCTGGAAACACCATATATTTT. Residues: CASSLAGSISGNTIYF.